This T cell receptor (beta chain) is from a study of cytomegalovirus exposure and HLA in healthy donors. Study in general: Out of 398 genotyped donors, about 84% belonged to the Caucasian-associated ancestry cluster.

Comments on this clone: Antigen specificity is unknown.

Per germline, CDR1 MNHEY and CDR2 SVGAGI. CDR3 length: 15 residues. Trimming took 6 bases from V and 12 from J; bases not matched to a gene: 16. Study-level findings and limits: An Asian-associated ancestry cluster reportedly showed fewer N-insertions than the approximately 650-donor mean in a later analysis. In a later analysis, specific HLA alleles were associated with approximately 17,000 TCR beta sequences at a 0.05 false discovery rate. There were some public TCRs occurring in many donors, but most TCR sequences were rare.

The PCR contained 60 Vbeta and 13 Jbeta primers. Profiling relied on immunoSEQ multiplex PCR, and the TCRdb table lists in-frame clones only, not all of them. The sample has some 190,000 clones; over 70% are singletons. The sequenced material came from PBMCs. The sequence was obtained from a woman in her thirties in good health and CMV-seropositive. The V gene is TRBV6-5, the J gene TRBJ2-1; 8 bases align to TRBD2. The CDR3, as DNA: TGTGCCAGCAGCCACGGGTCAGCGGGAGTAATGACGCAGTTCTTC. Its protein is CASSHGSAGVMTQFF.